The present entry profiles one T cell receptor beta chain with its context. Its target is unknown. The data derive from a study of cytomegalovirus exposure and HLA in healthy donors. Study summary: Samples from HLA-typed donors yielded 65 million to 90 million unique TCRs in an early data release. General study findings and limits: In a later analysis, TCR beta V- and J-gene trimming showed a link to a missense DCLRE1C variant.

The PCR was carried out with 60 Vbeta primers and 13 Jbeta primers. Using immunoSEQ multiplex PCR, the repertoire was profiled, and TCRdb retains in-frame clones only, with some absent. The data contain 150,000 to 200,000 clones, roughly 86% of them singletons. Germline V gene lookup returns CDR1 SGHAT and CDR2 FQDESV (reference sequence). V shed 2 bases and J 5 bases; nucleotides not matched to a gene: 9. The CDR3 has 16 residues. The gene calls are TRBV11-1 and TRBJ2-5; 9 positions match TRBD2. This receptor was identified in a middle-aged man in good health and CMV-seropositive. Source material: PBMCs. This CDR3 reads CASSLRLSGSSETQYF. The CDR3 DNA sequence: TGTGCCAGCAGCTTACGACTTAGCGGGAGTTCCGAGACCCAGTACTTC.